The 25 T cell receptor beta chains below come from one sample, sequenced in a study of beta chain features in type 1 diabetes. Study-level points and caveats: When Type 1 diabetes patients were examined, their TCRB CDR3s proved moderately but significantly shorter in all four CD4+ subsets.

Expressed TCRB transcripts were sequenced because the isolated RNA had all been reverse transcribed beforehand. Libraries were prepared by immunoSEQ multiplex PCR; TCRdb keeps only in-frame clonotypes and omits some of them. The top ten hold approximately 0.042% of the sample, which has about 710,000 clones, more than 13% seen once. Their specific antigens are unknown. Sample: naive CD4+ T cells from blood. The receptors were gathered from a young man with type 1 diabetes.

The V gene is TRBV29-1, the J gene TRBJ2-7, with 11 bases fitting TRBD1. The CDR3 sequence is 18 residues long. CDR1 SQVTM and CDR2 ANQGSEA come from the germline V gene. After removal of 5 bases from V and 0 bases from J, the junction contained 15 bases not matched to a gene. The CDR3 sequence: CSVPRTGGDYESSYEQYF. DNA for the CDR3: TGCAGCGTTCCTAGGACAGGGGGCGATTATGAGTCCTCCTACGAGCAGTACTTC.

J is TRBJ2-1 and V is TRBV27; TRBD2 agrees at 14 bases. V lost 5 bases, J lost 9 bases, and 9 bases stayed unmatched. Germline V gene lookup returns CDR1 MNHEY and CDR2 SMNVEV (reference sequence). This CDR3 has 16 amino acids. CDR3 nucleotides: TGTGCCAGCAGTCCGCGGCCGGGACTAGCGGGAGCTGAGCAGTTCTTC. Its translation: CASSPRPGLAGAEQFF.

The chain joins TRBV30 to TRBJ1-5, with D unclear. Germline-derived CDR1 and CDR2 are GTSNPN and SVGIG (reference sequence). CDR3 size: 13 residues. V lost 0 bases and J lost 7, with 10 bases in between. The DNA for the CDR3 is TGTGCCTGGAGTGTACGTAGCTCCCAGCCCCAGCATTTT. Protein: CAWSVRSSQPQHF.

The table lists this clone with a few counts. The rearrangement uses TRBV7-9 and TRBJ2-7; TRBD2 matches 8 bases. CDR3 length: 15 residues. Trimming cost V 4 bases and J 6 bases; bases outside gene matches: 11. Germline V gene data show CDR1 as SEHNR and CDR2 as FQNEAQ (reference sequence). In DNA form, the CDR3 reads TGTGCCAGCAGCTCCATGGCGGGAGGAAAGTCCGAGCAGTACTTC. Its translation is CASSSMAGGKSEQYF.

The V call is TRBV27, the J call TRBJ2-2; 8 bases match TRBD1. V dropped 5 bases and J dropped 2; count of bases not matched to a gene: 1. CDR3 length: 14 amino acids. Germline V gene data show CDR1 as MNHEY and CDR2 as SMNVEV (reference sequence). The CDR3: CASSTGGNTGELFF. The CDR3 nucleotides are TGTGCCAGCAGTACAGGGGGAAACACCGGGGAGCTGTTTTTT.

This clone occurred a few times. The chain joins TRBV29-1 to TRBJ2-3, with D perhaps matching TRBD1 or TRBD2 (5 bases each). The CDR3 runs 19 residues. CDR1 is SQVTM and CDR2 is ANQGSEA in the germline V gene. Trimming shortened V by 6 bases and J by 7 bases, and 35 bases separated the two germline ends. This CDR3 reads CSVAKAVWQGLGPLNTQYF. The CDR3, as DNA: TGCAGCGTAGCAAAAGCGGTTTGGCAGGGTTTGGGCCCACTGAATACGCAGTATTTT.

This clone turned up a few times. V is TRBV18 and J is TRBJ2-4, with D possibly matching TRBD1 (5 bases). The CDR3 covers 16 residues. Germline V gene sequence: CDR1 KGHSH, CDR2 LQKENI. V lost 4 bases and J lost 0, with 13 bases in between. Written as DNA, the CDR3 is TGTGCCAGCTCACGATTCGACAGCGCAGCCAAAAACATTCAGTACTTC. Translation gives CASSRFDSAAKNIQYF.

As concerns this clone: The sample holds other DNA sequences that translate to the same CDR3. The rearrangement joins TRBV7-9 to TRBJ2-3, with D uncertain. The germline CDR1 and CDR2 sequences are SEHNR and FQNEAQ (reference sequence). CDR3 length: 11 amino acids. The V and J ends lost 5 bases and 4 bases respectively, with 4 bases between them. CDR3 nucleotide sequence: TGTGCCAGCAGCCAGTCAGATACGCAGTATTTT. Its protein is CASSQSDTQYF.

This clone occurred a few times. The genes are TRBV29-1 and TRBJ2-7, with 12 nucleotides matching TRBD2. V was pared by 6 bases and J by 6 bases, with 15 bases of the junction left unmatched. The CDR3 sequence is 16 residues long. CDR1 SQVTM and CDR2 ANQGSEA come from the germline V gene. The CDR3 here is CSVERLAGEVVLEQYF. The CDR3 bases are TGCAGCGTGGAAAGACTAGCGGGAGAGGTAGTGCTCGAGCAGTACTTC.

The chain recombines TRBV2 with TRBJ1-6, with D possibly being TRBD1 (6 bases). Germline assignment: CDR1 SNHLY and CDR2 FYNNEI. CDR3 length equals 13 residues. V lost 6 bases, J lost 9 bases, and 12 bases lay in between. DNA of the CDR3: TGTGCCAGCAGACAGGGCGCGGTTTCACCCCTCCACTTT. Residues: CASRQGAVSPLHF.

V usage is TRBV30 and J usage is TRBJ1-5; TRBD1 is a possible D gene (6 bases). The CDR3 extends over 14 amino acids. Germline-derived CDR1 and CDR2 are GTSNPN and SVGIG (reference sequence). Trimming pared 0 bases from V and 5 bases from J, leaving 11 bases between. CDR3 region: CAWSVRSGDQPQHF. DNA of the CDR3: TGTGCCTGGAGTGTACGGTCAGGGGATCAGCCCCAGCATTTT.

In this sample, this clone turned up a few times. The rearrangement uses TRBV5-1 and TRBJ2-1; 8 positions agree with TRBD1. V was clipped by 4 bases and J by 4 bases; unmatched bases: 10. The germline V gene encodes CDR1 SGHRS and CDR2 YFSETQ. This CDR3 region has 16 residues. The CDR3 region is CASSLIPGQEYNEQFF. As DNA, the CDR3 is TGCGCCAGCAGCCTCATACCGGGACAGGAATACAATGAGCAGTTCTTC.

The chain combines TRBV7-9 with TRBJ2-7, with no clear D. Trimming pared 6 bases from V and 4 bases from J, leaving 7 bases between. Germline V lookup: CDR1 SEHNR, CDR2 FQNEAQ (reference sequence). The CDR3 spans 11 residues. CDR3 bases: TGTGCCAGCAGGGGGATATACGAGCAGTACTTC. Protein sequence: CASRGIYEQYF.

Only a few counts were recorded for this clone. This chain links TRBV6-6 with TRBJ1-5, with TRBD1 as a possible D gene (5 bases). The V gene's germline CDR1 is MNHNY and CDR2 SVGAGI (reference sequence). Trimming pared 6 bases from V and 0 bases from J, leaving 9 bases between. This CDR3 region has 14 residues. The CDR3 bases are TGTGCCAGCAGACAGGAATATAGCAATCAGCCCCAGCATTTT. The encoded protein is CASRQEYSNQPQHF.

There are a few counts of this clone. The rearrangement joins TRBV19 to TRBJ2-1; TRBD1 matches 7 bases. The CDR3 spans 14 residues. Germline assignment: CDR1 LNHDA and CDR2 SQIVND (reference sequence). The ends lost 6 bases at V and 2 bases at J; junction bases unmatched: 4. The CDR3 loop reads CASRDGQAYNEQFF. Here the CDR3 DNA reads TGTGCCAGTAGGGATGGACAGGCCTACAATGAGCAGTTCTTC. Full variable domain (outside the CDR3, taken from reference TRBV19 and TRBJ2-1): DGGITQSPKYLFRKEGQNVTLSCEQNLNHDAMYWYRQDPGQGLRLIYYSQIVNDFQKGDIAEGYSVSREKKESFPLTVTSAQKNPTAFYLCASRDGQAYNEQFFGPGTRLTVL.

This chain uses TRBV9 with TRBJ2-7, with TRBD2 matching 8 bases. Trimming at V came to 2 bases and at J to 0 bases, leaving 7 bases not matched to a gene. This CDR3 spans 16 amino acids. The germline V gene has CDR1 SGDLS and CDR2 YYNGEE. This chain's CDR3 is CASSVGLAQYSYEQYF. The CDR3 DNA is TGTGCCAGCAGCGTCGGACTAGCCCAGTACTCCTACGAGCAGTACTTC.

This sequence joins TRBV28 and TRBJ1-6; unclear D gene. The CDR3 length is 13 residues. The V end was cut by 8 bases, the J end by 0 bases, with 5 bases between. Germline CDR1 reads MDHEN; CDR2 reads SYDVKM. CDR3 loop: CASRGSYNSPLHF. The CDR3 region has the DNA TGTGCCAGCCGAGGCTCCTATAATTCACCCCTCCACTTT.

The V gene is TRBV9, the J gene TRBJ2-3, with D possibly being TRBD2 (5 bases). The V end lost 4 bases, the J end lost 3 bases, and 18 bases lay between the germline ends. The V gene's germline CDR1 is SGDLS and CDR2 YYNGEE. The CDR3 is 16 residues long. The CDR3, as DNA: TGTGCCAGCAGCCCCCCCAGCCGGGGTTCAACAGATACGCAGTATTTT. As protein: CASSPPSRGSTDTQYF.

This clone has only a few counts. The CDR3 protein is CASRWLGAGELFF. The DNA of the CDR3 is TGTGCCAGCAGGTGGCTCGGGGCCGGGGAGCTGTTTTTT. The chain couples TRBV7-9 to TRBJ2-2, with a weak D call TRBD2 (5 bases). The V end lost 6 bases, the J end lost 6 bases, and 11 bases lay between the germline ends. The CDR3 is 13 residues long. Germline values: CDR1 SEHNR, CDR2 FQNEAQ (reference sequence).

The gene calls are TRBV5-1 and TRBJ2-1; 9 bases are a match to TRBD1. After removal of 0 bases from V and 4 bases from J, the junction contained 2 bases not matched to a gene. This CDR3 spans 15 amino acids. The V gene's germline CDR1 is SGHRS and CDR2 YFSETQ. The CDR3 loop reads CASSLEGTGYNEQFF. CDR3 nucleotide sequence: TGCGCCAGCAGCTTGGAAGGGACAGGGTACAATGAGCAGTTCTTC.

This clone was counted a few times. The chain joins TRBV7-2 to TRBJ2-7; D remains ambiguous. Per the germline V gene, CDR1 is SGHTA and CDR2 is FQGNSA. CDR3 length: 16 amino acids. Trimming cost V 1 base and J 0 bases, with 13 bases left between them. The CDR3 loop reads CASSLGAGLSSYEQYF. CDR3 DNA sequence: TGTGCCAGCAGCTTAGGGGCAGGCTTAAGCTCCTACGAGCAGTACTTC.

The chain's CDR3 is CAWSVTTSGGHEQYF. CDR3 coding DNA: TGTGCCTGGAGTGTCACGACTAGCGGGGGGCACGAGCAGTACTTC. The gene calls are TRBV30 and TRBJ2-7; TRBD2 aligns across 13 bases. Per germline, CDR1 GTSNPN and CDR2 SVGIG (reference sequence). With 0 bases clipped from V and 5 bases from J, the junction kept 4 bases outside the gene matches. This CDR3 spans 15 amino acids.

This clone was seen only a few times. The V gene is TRBV9, the J gene TRBJ2-5; 7 nucleotides align to TRBD1. Trimming at V came to 4 bases and at J to 5 bases, leaving 8 bases not matched to a gene. Germline V gene lookup returns CDR1 SGDLS and CDR2 YYNGEE. CDR3 length equals 14 residues. Written as DNA, the CDR3 is TGTGCCAGCAGCCGTGGACAGGCAGGGGAGACCCAGTACTTC. It is translated as CASSRGQAGETQYF.

This clone was seen more than once but under ten times. The chain employs TRBV6-5 and TRBJ2-7; D is ambiguous. CDR1 and CDR2 (germline): MNHEY, SVGAGI. The V end lost 4 bases, the J end lost 3 bases, and 13 bases lay between the germline ends. CDR3 length: 14 amino acids. CDR3 sequence (DNA): TGTGCCAGCAGTTGGCGATCCGCGCACTACGAGCAGTACTTC. Translating gives CASSWRSAHYEQYF.

CDR3 coding DNA: TGTGCCTGGAGTGTGTCGGGAATATACGAGCAGTTCTTC. Protein product: CAWSVSGIYEQFF. The genes are TRBV30 and TRBJ2-1, with D possibly matching TRBD2 (5 bases). Germline V gene data show CDR1 as GTSNPN and CDR2 as SVGIG (reference sequence). The CDR3 contains 13 residues. V was clipped by 0 bases and J by 10 bases, with 13 bases between them.